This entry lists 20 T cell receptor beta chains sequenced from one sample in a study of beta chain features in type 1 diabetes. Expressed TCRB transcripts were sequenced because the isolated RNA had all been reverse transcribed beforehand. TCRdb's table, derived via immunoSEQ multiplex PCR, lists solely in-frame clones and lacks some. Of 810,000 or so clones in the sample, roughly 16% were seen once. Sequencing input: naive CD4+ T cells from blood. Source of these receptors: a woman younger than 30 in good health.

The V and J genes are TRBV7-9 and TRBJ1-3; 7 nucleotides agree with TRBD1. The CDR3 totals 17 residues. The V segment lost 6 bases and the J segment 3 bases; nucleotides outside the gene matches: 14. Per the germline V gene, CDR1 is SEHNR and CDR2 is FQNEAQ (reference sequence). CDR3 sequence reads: CASSTLSGQWRGNTIYF. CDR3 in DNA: TGTGCCAGCAGTACACTATCGGGACAGTGGCGTGGAAACACCATATATTTT.

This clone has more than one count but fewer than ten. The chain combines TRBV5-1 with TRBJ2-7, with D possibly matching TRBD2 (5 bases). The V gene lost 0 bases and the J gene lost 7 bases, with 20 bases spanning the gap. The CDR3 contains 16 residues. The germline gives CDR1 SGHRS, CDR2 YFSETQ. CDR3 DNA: TGCGCCAGCAGCTTGGTTTTTGGCGGGTCGATCCGTGAGCAGTACTTC. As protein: CASSLVFGGSIREQYF. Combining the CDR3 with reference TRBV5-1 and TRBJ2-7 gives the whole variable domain KAGVTQTPRYLIKTRGQQVTLSCSPISGHRSVSWYQQTPGQGLQFLFEYFSETQRNKGNFPGRFSGRQFSNSRSEMNVSTLELGDSALYLCASSLVFGGSIREQYFGPGTRLTVT.

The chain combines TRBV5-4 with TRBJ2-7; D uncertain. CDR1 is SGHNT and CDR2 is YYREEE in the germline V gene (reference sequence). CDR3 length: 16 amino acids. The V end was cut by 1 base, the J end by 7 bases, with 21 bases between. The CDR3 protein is CASSLTVGLEVGEQYF. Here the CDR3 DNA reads TGTGCCAGCAGCTTGACAGTAGGTCTAGAGGTCGGTGAGCAGTACTTC.

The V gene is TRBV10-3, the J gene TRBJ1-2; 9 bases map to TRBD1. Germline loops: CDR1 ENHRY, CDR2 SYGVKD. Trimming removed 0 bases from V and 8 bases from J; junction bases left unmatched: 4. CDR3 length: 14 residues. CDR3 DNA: TGTGCCATCAGTGAGTCTTGGACAGGGGACGGCTACACCTTC. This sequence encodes CAISESWTGDGYTF.

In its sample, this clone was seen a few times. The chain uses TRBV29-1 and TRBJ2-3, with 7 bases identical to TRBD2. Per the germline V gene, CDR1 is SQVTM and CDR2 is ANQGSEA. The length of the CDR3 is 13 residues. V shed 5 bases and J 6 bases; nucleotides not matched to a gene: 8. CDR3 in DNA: TGCAGCGTTCACCGCGGGGGATCCGATACGCAGTATTTT. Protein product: CSVHRGGSDTQYF.

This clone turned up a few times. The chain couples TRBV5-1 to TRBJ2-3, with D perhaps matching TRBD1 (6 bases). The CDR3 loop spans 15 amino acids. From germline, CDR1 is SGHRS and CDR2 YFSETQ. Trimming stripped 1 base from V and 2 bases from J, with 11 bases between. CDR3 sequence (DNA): TGCGCCAGCAGCTTGAACAGGGTTAACACAGATACGCAGTATTTT. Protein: CASSLNRVNTDTQYF.

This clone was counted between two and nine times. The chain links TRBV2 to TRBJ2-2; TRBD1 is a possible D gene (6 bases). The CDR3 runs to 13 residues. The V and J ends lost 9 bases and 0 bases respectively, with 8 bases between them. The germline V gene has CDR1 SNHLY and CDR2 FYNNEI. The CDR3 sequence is CARGQSNTGELFF. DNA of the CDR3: TGTGCCAGAGGACAGTCGAACACCGGGGAGCTGTTTTTT.

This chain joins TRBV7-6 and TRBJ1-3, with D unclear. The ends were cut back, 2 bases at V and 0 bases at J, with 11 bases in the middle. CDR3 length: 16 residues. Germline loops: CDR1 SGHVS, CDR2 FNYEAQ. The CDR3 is CASSLFGPSSGNTIYF. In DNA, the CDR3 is TGTGCCAGCAGCTTATTCGGGCCAAGCTCTGGAAACACCATATATTTT.

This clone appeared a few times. This CDR3 reads CASSERGLKNTEAFF. The CDR3 DNA follows: TGTGCCAGCAGTGAAAGGGGACTCAAGAACACTGAAGCTTTCTTT. The chain carries TRBV6-1 and TRBJ1-1; TRBD1 is a possible D gene (5 bases). V was trimmed by 2 bases and J by 1 base, leaving 11 bases between them. Germline V gene data show CDR1 as MNHNS and CDR2 as SASEGT. The CDR3 is 15 residues long.

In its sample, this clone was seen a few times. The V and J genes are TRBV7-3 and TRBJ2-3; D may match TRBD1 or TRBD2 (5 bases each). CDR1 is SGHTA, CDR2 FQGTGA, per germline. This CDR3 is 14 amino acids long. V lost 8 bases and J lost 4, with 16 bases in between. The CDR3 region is CASRRNRGADTQYF. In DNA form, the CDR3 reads TGTGCCAGCCGGCGGAACCGGGGCGCAGATACGCAGTATTTT.

The CDR3, as DNA: TGTGCCAGCAGCTTGGGCAGGGTGAACACCGGGGAGCTGTTTTTT. Its protein is CASSLGRVNTGELFF. The J gene is TRBJ2-2, the V gene TRBV5-4; D might be TRBD1 (5 bases). This CDR3 is built from 15 residues. Germline CDR1 SGHNT, CDR2 YYREEE (reference sequence). V gave up 0 bases and J gave up 1 base, with 7 bases separating them. Looking up the rest from reference TRBV5-4 and TRBJ2-2 gives the full variable domain: ETGVTQSPTHLIKTRGQQVTLRCSSQSGHNTVSWYQQALGQGPQFIFQYYREEENGRGNFPPRFSGLQFPNYSSELNVNALELDDSALYLCASSLGRVNTGELFFGEGSRLTVL.

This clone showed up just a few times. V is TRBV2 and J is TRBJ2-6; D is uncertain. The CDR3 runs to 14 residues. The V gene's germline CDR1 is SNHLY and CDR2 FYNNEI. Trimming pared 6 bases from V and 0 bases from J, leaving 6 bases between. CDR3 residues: CASRRNSGANVLTF. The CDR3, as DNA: TGTGCCAGCAGGAGGAACTCTGGGGCCAACGTCCTGACTTTC. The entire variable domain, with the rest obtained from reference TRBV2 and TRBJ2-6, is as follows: EPEVTQTPSHQVTQMGQEVILRCVPISNHLYFYWYRQILGQKVEFLVSFYNNEISEKSEIFDDQFSVERPDGSNFTLKIRSTKLEDSAMYFCASRRNSGANVLTFGAGSRLTVL.

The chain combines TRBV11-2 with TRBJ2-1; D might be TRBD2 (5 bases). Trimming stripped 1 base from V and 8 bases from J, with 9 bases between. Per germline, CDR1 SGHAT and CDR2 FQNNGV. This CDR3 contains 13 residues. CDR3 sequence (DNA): TGTGCCAGCAGCTTAGCCTACGGGGATGAGCAGTTCTTC. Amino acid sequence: CASSLAYGDEQFF.

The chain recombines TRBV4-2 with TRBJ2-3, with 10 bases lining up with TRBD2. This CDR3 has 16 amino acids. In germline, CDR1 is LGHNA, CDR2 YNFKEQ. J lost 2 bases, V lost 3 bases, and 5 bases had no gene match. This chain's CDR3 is CASSHRTSGNTDTQYF. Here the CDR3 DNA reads TGTGCCAGCAGCCACCGGACTAGCGGAAACACAGATACGCAGTATTTT.

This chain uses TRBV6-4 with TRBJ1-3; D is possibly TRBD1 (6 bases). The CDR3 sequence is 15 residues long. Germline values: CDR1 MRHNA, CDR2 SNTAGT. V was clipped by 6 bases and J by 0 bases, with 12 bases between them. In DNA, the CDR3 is TGTGCCAGCAGCGATACAGGGAGCTCTGGAAACACCATATATTTT. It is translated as CASSDTGSSGNTIYF.

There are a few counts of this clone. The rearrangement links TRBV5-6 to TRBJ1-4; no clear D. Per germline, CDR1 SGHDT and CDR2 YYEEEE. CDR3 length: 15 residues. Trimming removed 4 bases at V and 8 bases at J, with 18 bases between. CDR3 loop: CASSPMGYTQEKLFF. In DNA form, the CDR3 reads TGTGCCAGCAGCCCAATGGGTTATACGCAAGAAAAACTGTTTTTT.

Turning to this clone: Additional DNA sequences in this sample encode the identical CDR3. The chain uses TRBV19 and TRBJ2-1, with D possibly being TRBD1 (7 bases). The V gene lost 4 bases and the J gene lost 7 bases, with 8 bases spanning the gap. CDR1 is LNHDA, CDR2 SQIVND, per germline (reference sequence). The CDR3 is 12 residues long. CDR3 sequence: CASSTGGNEQFF. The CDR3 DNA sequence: TGTGCCAGTAGTACAGGGGGGAATGAGCAGTTCTTC.

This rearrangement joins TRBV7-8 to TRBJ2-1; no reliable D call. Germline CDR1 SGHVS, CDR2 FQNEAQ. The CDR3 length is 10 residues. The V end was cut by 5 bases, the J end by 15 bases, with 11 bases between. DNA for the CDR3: TGTGCCAGCAGCCCTACCCTCGGGTTCTTC. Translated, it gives CASSPTLGFF. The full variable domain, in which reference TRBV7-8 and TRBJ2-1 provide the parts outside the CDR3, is GAGVSQSPRYKVAKRGQDVALRCDPISGHVSLFWYQQALGQGPEFLTYFQNEAQLDKSGLPSDRFFAERPEGSVSTLKIQRTQQEDSAVYLCASSPTLGFFGPGTRLTVL.

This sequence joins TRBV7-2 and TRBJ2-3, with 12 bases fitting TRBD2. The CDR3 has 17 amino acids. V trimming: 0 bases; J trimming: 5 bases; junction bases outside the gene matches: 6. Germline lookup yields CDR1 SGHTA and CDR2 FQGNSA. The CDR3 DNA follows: TGTGCCAGCAGCTTAGCCCCTAGCGGGAGGGGAGGAGATACGCAGTATTTT. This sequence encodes CASSLAPSGRGGDTQYF.

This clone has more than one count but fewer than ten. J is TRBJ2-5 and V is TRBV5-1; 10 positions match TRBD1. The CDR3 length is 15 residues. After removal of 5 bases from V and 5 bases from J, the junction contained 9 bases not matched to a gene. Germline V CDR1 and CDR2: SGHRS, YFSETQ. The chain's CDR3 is CASRTGTGVFETQYF. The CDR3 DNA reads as TGCGCCAGCAGGACCGGGACAGGGGTCTTCGAGACCCAGTACTTC.